A single sample is the source of the 9 T cell receptor beta chains below, sequenced in a study of blood T cell repertoires in COVID-19. Data came from immunoSEQ multiplex PCR; TCRdb stores just in-frame clones and leaves some out. The sample has approximately 100,000 clones, 69% seen once. Sequenced: peripheral blood. All receptors come from a man at least 80 years old with acute or convalescent COVID-19.

CDR3 coding DNA: TGTGCCAGTCTTCCCCATGACAGGGGAAGGGGGCATCAGCCCCAGCATTTT. Protein: CASLPHDRGRGHQPQHF. V usage is TRBV19 and J usage is TRBJ1-5, with 8 bases that match TRBD1. This CDR3 region has 17 residues. Trimming at V came to 8 bases and at J to 5 bases, leaving 17 bases not matched to a gene. CDR1 is LNHDA and CDR2 is SQIVND in the germline V gene (reference sequence).

The rearrangement joins TRBV3-1 (or the pseudogene TRBV3-2) to TRBJ2-5, with TRBD2 as a possible D gene (6 bases). Germline values: CDR1 LGHDT, CDR2 YNNKEL (reference sequence). Deletions cut 5 bases from V and 4 bases from J, with 8 bases between. CDR3 size: 12 residues. This chain's CDR3 is CASSSGVETQYF. Here the CDR3 DNA reads TGTGCCAGCAGCTCGGGGGTAGAGACCCAGTACTTC.

The genes are TRBV10-2 and TRBJ2-7; 10 nucleotides align to TRBD1. The CDR3 is 12 residues long. CDR1 is WSHSY, CDR2 SAAADI, per germline. V was clipped by 8 bases and J by 6 bases; unmatched bases: 4. For the CDR3, the DNA is TGCGCCAGCGGGGACAGGGGCCCCGAGCAGTACTTC. Amino acids: CASGDRGPEQYF.

J is TRBJ1-5 and V is TRBV5-1; 7 nucleotides match TRBD1. The J segment lost 6 bases and the V segment lost 4 bases, leaving 10 bases of the junction unmatched. The CDR3 contains 15 residues. The germline V gene encodes CDR1 SGHRS and CDR2 YFSETQ. CDR3 nucleotides: TGCGCCAGCAGCCCCGGGGACAGCTTTGCTCAGCCCCAGCATTTT. Translated, it gives CASSPGDSFAQPQHF.

V gene TRBV7-2 combines with J gene TRBJ2-1, with D possibly being TRBD2 (5 bases). There are 12 residues in the CDR3. Germline-derived CDR1 and CDR2 are SGHTA and FQGNSA. V was trimmed by 0 bases and J by 10 bases, leaving 7 bases between them. CDR3 sequence: CASSLASGEQFF. DNA for the CDR3: TGTGCCAGCAGCTTAGCGTCGGGGGAGCAGTTCTTC.

The chain couples TRBV6-5 to TRBJ2-7, with 8 bases matching TRBD1. The CDR3 totals 13 residues. Germline V gene lookup returns CDR1 MNHEY and CDR2 SVGAGI. V dropped 10 bases and J dropped 4; count of bases not matched to a gene: 9. CDR3 amino acids: CATKTGAFYEQYF. For the CDR3, the DNA is TGTGCCACAAAGACAGGGGCGTTTTACGAGCAGTACTTC.

V is TRBV4-3 and J is TRBJ1-2, with D perhaps matching TRBD1 (6 bases). Trimming removed 0 bases from V and 8 bases from J, with 13 bases in between. Germline CDR1 is LGHNA and CDR2 is YSLEER. CDR3 length equals 14 residues. The CDR3 coding sequence is TGCGCCAGCAGCCAAGATCTGAGGCAGGGGGGCTACACCTTC. Translated: CASSQDLRQGGYTF.

This clone was seen a few times. This rearrangement joins TRBV27 to TRBJ1-4; perhaps TRBD1 as D (6 bases). V lost 6 bases, J lost 5 bases, and 16 bases lay in between. Germline V gene lookup returns CDR1 MNHEY and CDR2 SMNVEV (reference sequence). This CDR3 is 15 amino acids long. Written as DNA, the CDR3 is TGTGCCAGCAGACTAAACAGGGCCAGGAATGAAAAACTGTTTTTT. This translates into CASRLNRARNEKLFF.

This chain uses TRBV7-3 with TRBJ2-2; unclear D gene. CDR3 length equals 13 residues. Germline V gives CDR1 SGHTA, CDR2 FQGTGA. V lost 5 bases and J lost 7, with 11 bases in between. The CDR3, as DNA: TGTGCCAGCAGCATCTCATCGGTCGGGGAGCTGTTTTTT. It is translated as CASSISSVGELFF.